One and the same sample provided the 15 T cell receptor beta chains below, sequenced in a study of read filtering for tumor transcriptome and immune sequencing. From about 400 ng of RNA, a library with molecular barcoded alpha/delta and beta/gamma adaptors was made. TCRdb re-called the reads through MiXCR, storing one row per CDR3 protein. The table lists roughly 59,000 distinct CDR3 sequences, around a fifth of them singletons. The sample consisted of a population of CD138-negative cells sorted from bone marrow. The receptors originated from a donor aged 40 or over with multiple myeloma.

This clonotype was found many times. The genes are TRBV20-1 and TRBJ1-2; D unclear. Germline V gene sequence: CDR1 DFQATT, CDR2 SNEGSKA (reference sequence). This CDR3 comprises 12 residues. V lost 3 bases, J lost 4 bases, and 9 bases lay in between. This CDR3 is CSARDLSYGYTF. CDR3 nucleotide sequence: TGCAGTGCTAGGGATCTCTCCTATGGCTACACCTTC.

There are many counts of this clonotype. The chain employs TRBV10-3 and TRBJ1-1; a weak D match, TRBD1 (5 bases). CDR1 is ENHRY and CDR2 is SYGVKD in the germline V gene. V was cut by 6 bases and J by 1 base, with 12 bases left in between. This CDR3 comprises 14 residues. CDR3 in amino acids: CAIRDPTGNTEAFF. The CDR3 nucleotides are TGTGCCATCAGGGACCCCACAGGGAACACTGAAGCTTTCTTT.

This clonotype has at least ten counts. The chain combines TRBV19 with TRBJ2-1; 16 bases match TRBD2. In germline, CDR1 is LNHDA, CDR2 SQIVND (reference sequence). This CDR3 comprises 18 residues. V lost 10 bases, J lost 2 bases, and 11 bases stayed unmatched. The CDR3 bases are TGTGCCACCTACCCGGGACTAGCGGGGGGGACGGCCTACAATGAGCAGTTCTTC. It specifies CATYPGLAGGTAYNEQFF.

This clonotype was recorded many times. The rearrangement uses TRBV7-9 and TRBJ2-3; D possibly uses TRBD1 or TRBD2 (5 bases each). V lost 0 bases and J lost 1, with 5 bases in between. This CDR3 has 14 amino acids. Germline assignment: CDR1 SEHNR and CDR2 FQNEAQ (reference sequence). In nucleotides, the CDR3 is TGTGCCAGCAGCTTAGCGGGGGGCACAGATACGCAGTATTTT. Translated: CASSLAGGTDTQYF.

About this clonotype: Because it lacks the conserved phenylalanine or tryptophan at the end, this CDR3 is likely a read error. This sequence joins TRBV3-1 and TRBJ2-1; 14 bases align to TRBD2. Germline lookup yields CDR1 LGHDT and CDR2 YNNKEL (reference sequence). This CDR3 spans 17 amino acids. Written as DNA, the CDR3 is TGTCCCAGCAGCCTGGGACTAGCGGGAGTCCTCTACAATGAGCAGTTCCTC. It yields the protein CPSSLGLAGVLYNEQFL.

This clonotype was seen a few times. J is TRBJ1-2 and V is TRBV6-1; 8 bases agree with TRBD1. The CDR3 consists of 16 residues. J was trimmed by 8 bases and V by 2 bases; bases with no gene match: 13. Germline loops: CDR1 MNHNS, CDR2 SASEGT. The CDR3 sequence: CASSESTGAFGFGYTF. The CDR3 DNA follows: TGTGCCAGCAGTGAATCGACAGGGGCCTTCGGTTTCGGCTACACCTTC.

This clonotype appeared a single time. This likely came from a read error, as a far larger clone is one base away. The genes are TRBV11-3 and TRBJ1-6; 7 bases agree with TRBD1. Germline V CDR1 and CDR2: SGHNT, YENEEA. The CDR3 runs to 13 residues. CDR3 DNA sequence: TGTGCCAGCAGCGTAGACAGGGCTTCACCCCTCCACTTT. It yields the protein CASSVDRASPLHF.

Regarding this clonotype: This may be a read error, as it is one base from a much larger clone. The genes are TRBV7-8 and TRBJ2-1; D gene uncertain. The CDR3 has 15 amino acids. CDR1 and CDR2 from the germline V gene are SGHVS and FQNEAQ. V was trimmed by 1 base and J by 5 bases, leaving 12 bases between them. CDR3 DNA: TGTGCCAGCAGCTTAGATAGCATCCGAAACAATGAGCAGTTCTTC. The encoded protein is CASSLDSIRNNEQFF.

A remark on this clonotype: A much larger clone sits a single nucleotide away, making a read error possible. The gene calls are TRBV12-3 or TRBV12-4 and TRBJ2-3; D remains ambiguous. Trimming pared 6 bases from V and 1 base from J, leaving 20 bases between. CDR3 size: 17 residues. CDR3 loop: CASSFLPRKSGTDTQYF. The CDR3 DNA follows: TGTGCCAGCAGCTTTCTCCCACGGAAGTCTGGCACAGATACGCAGTATTTT.

Many counts were recorded for this clonotype. This rearrangement joins TRBV20-1 to TRBJ1-1; 8 bases are shared with TRBD1. Germline trimming cut 6 bases from V and 2 bases from J; bases unmatched to any gene: 14. The CDR3 spans 16 residues. Per germline, CDR1 DFQATT and CDR2 SNEGSKA (reference sequence). This CDR3 reads CSAELTGAYLNTEAFF. CDR3 DNA: TGCAGTGCGGAATTGACAGGGGCATATTTAAACACTGAAGCTTTCTTT.

This clonotype was counted many times. This sequence joins TRBV5-1 and TRBJ2-1, with D hard to call. The ends were cut back, 2 bases at V and 8 bases at J, with 11 bases in the middle. CDR1 SGHRS and CDR2 YFSETQ come from the germline V gene. The CDR3 runs 13 residues. The DNA for the CDR3 is TGCGCCAGCAGCTTCTCCCTAGTTCATGAGCAGTTCTTC. The encoded protein is CASSFSLVHEQFF.

CDR3 region: CASKSPAVTGQFF. CDR3 coding DNA: TGTGCCAGCAAGTCCCCAGCCGTCACCGGGCAGTTCTTC. The chain is built from TRBV2 and TRBJ2-1; D ambiguous. CDR1 and CDR2 from the germline V gene are SNHLY and FYNNEI. V was shortened by 7 bases and J by 12 bases, with 19 bases between the two germline ends. There are 13 residues in the CDR3.

This clonotype showed up many times. The CDR3 here is CASSFAGDTQYF. The CDR3 region has the DNA TGTGCCAGCAGTTTTGCGGGAGATACGCAGTATTTT. The V gene is TRBV27, the J gene TRBJ2-3; D is possibly TRBD2 (5 bases). CDR3 length equals 12 residues. V was pared by 3 bases and J by 5 bases, with 6 bases between. Germline CDR1 is MNHEY and CDR2 is SMNVEV (reference sequence).

This sequence joins TRBV20-1 and TRBJ2-7; D uncertain. The CDR3 extends over 13 amino acids. V lost 4 bases and J 1 base, leaving 11 bases between the germline ends. Germline CDR1 is DFQATT and CDR2 is SNEGSKA (reference sequence). The CDR3 spells CSATGSPSYEQYF. The CDR3, as DNA: TGCAGTGCTACTGGGTCACCTTCCTACGAGCAGTACTTC.

This clonotype has a count of ten or more. The chain carries TRBV7-3 and TRBJ2-1, with 13 bases aligning to TRBD2. The J segment lost 6 bases and the V segment lost 5 bases, leaving 4 bases of the junction unmatched. Per germline, CDR1 SGHTA and CDR2 FQGTGA. This CDR3 contains 15 residues. The CDR3 reads CASSDGLAGANEQFF. The CDR3 DNA reads as TGTGCCAGCAGCGATGGACTAGCGGGGGCCAATGAGCAGTTCTTC.